A selection of T cell receptor beta chains follows, all from one sample in a study of shared clonotypes between healthy human individuals. Clones were read by immunoSEQ multiplex PCR, and TCRdb kept only the in-frame ones, dropping some. Seen here are about 1,900,000 clones, around 96% observed once, and the top ten hold 0.95% to 1.5%. Sequencing was done on a sample of naive CD8+ T cells sorted from blood. The receptors were sampled from a man younger than 30 in good health. The CDR3 runs from the conserved cysteine through the conserved F or W. The D gene is left open where the match is weak. Only some rows state a clone size, as once, few, many or a class for expanded clones.

J: TRBJ1-5
size: -
D: -
V: TRBV21-1
DNA: TGTGCCAGCAGCAAAACGGTTATCGAGGACAGCCCCAAACCCCAGCATTTT
CDR3: CASSKTVIEDSPKPQHF

J: TRBJ2-1
size: -
D: TRBD2
V: TRBV5-4
DNA: TGTGCCAGCAGCTTGGCGGGAGGGCCGCCGTTCTTC
CDR3: CASSLAGGPPFF

J: TRBJ1-1
size: -
D: -
V: TRBV5-1
DNA: TGCGCCAGCAGCCCGGGACTGATGAACACTGAAGCTTTCTTT
CDR3: CASSPGLMNTEAFF

J: TRBJ2-1
size: once
D: TRBD2
V: TRBV7-8
DNA: TGTGCCAGCAGCGGACTAGCGGGCCTCTCCTACAATGAGCAGTTCTTC
CDR3: CASSGLAGLSYNEQFF

J: TRBJ2-7
size: -
D: -
V: TRBV27
DNA: TGTGCCAGCAGTTCACAGGGTCCTAACTCCTACGAGCAGTACTTC
CDR3: CASSSQGPNSYEQYF

J: TRBJ2-7
size: -
D: TRBD1
V: TRBV6-1
DNA: TGTGCCAGTGTTACGGGACAGGGTCTCTACGAGCAGTACTTC
CDR3: CASVTGQGLYEQYF

J: TRBJ2-7
size: -
D: -
V: TRBV4-3
DNA: TGCGCCAGCAGCCAGCTCCTGGAGGGGCGGAACGAGCAGTACTTC
CDR3: CASSQLLEGRNEQYF

J: TRBJ2-5
size: -
D: -
V: TRBV28
DNA: TGTGCCAGCAGTTTTCAGGGAATTCTAGAGACCCAGTACTTC
CDR3: CASSFQGILETQYF

J: TRBJ2-3
size: once
D: TRBD2
V: TRBV28
DNA: TGTGCCAGCAGTTTACGGATAGCGGGGGCTGGCACAGATACGCAGTATTTT
CDR3: CASSLRIAGAGTDTQYF

J: TRBJ2-3
size: -
D: TRBD1
V: TRBV27
DNA: TGTGCCAGCAGTTTACAGGGGGCGGTAGATACGCAGTATTTT
CDR3: CASSLQGAVDTQYF

J: TRBJ2-2
size: -
D: TRBD2
V: TRBV30
DNA: TGTGCCTGGAGTGTACTTAGCGGGCCTGGGGAGGGGGAGCTGTTTTTT
CDR3: CAWSVLSGPGEGELFF

J: TRBJ2-3
size: -
D: -
V: TRBV14
DNA: TGTGCCAGCAGCCAAGAAGGCACAGATACGCAGTATTTT
CDR3: CASSQEGTDTQYF

J: TRBJ2-1
size: -
D: -
V: TRBV7-9
DNA: TGTGCCAGCAGCTTCTCACTTAACAATGAGCAGTTCTTC
CDR3: CASSFSLNNEQFF

J: TRBJ2-1
size: -
D: -
V: TRBV7-2
DNA: TGTGCCAGCAGCCAGGCTGGGGTTTACAATGAGCAGTTCTTC
CDR3: CASSQAGVYNEQFF

J: TRBJ2-3
size: -
D: -
V: TRBV29-1
DNA: TGCAGCGCCGACAGGTCCCCAGATACGCAGTATTTT
CDR3: CSADRSPDTQYF

J: TRBJ1-1
size: -
D: TRBD1
V: TRBV7-8
DNA: TGTGCCAGCAGCTTAAGGAGGGCAGGGGGCGAACTGGGAGCTTTCTTT
CDR3: CASSLRRAGGELGAFF

J: TRBJ2-2
size: -
D: -
V: TRBV27
DNA: TGTGCCAGCAGTTTATTTCTAGACACCGGGGAGCTGTTTTTT
CDR3: CASSLFLDTGELFF

J: TRBJ1-1
size: few
D: TRBD1
V: TRBV19
DNA: TGTGCCAGTATCCCGGACAGGGATTGGGGCGAAGCTTTCTTT
CDR3: CASIPDRDWGEAFF

J: TRBJ1-5
size: -
D: TRBD1
V: TRBV7-8
DNA: TGTGCCAGCAGCTTACTGAACAGGGGGTCGGATCAGCCCCAGCATTTT
CDR3: CASSLLNRGSDQPQHF

J: TRBJ2-7
size: -
D: -
V: TRBV27
DNA: TGTGCCAGCAGTTTAGCGGGAACTGTAGGTGAGCAGTACTTC
CDR3: CASSLAGTVGEQYF

J: TRBJ2-1
size: -
D: -
V: TRBV2
DNA: TGTGCCAGCGGGGTCGCAGGGAATGAGCAGTTCTTC
CDR3: CASGVAGNEQFF

J: TRBJ2-7
size: -
D: -
V: TRBV30
DNA: TGTGCCCAGGGGGGCAGGGTCTACGGGGAGCAGTACTTC
CDR3: CAQGGRVYGEQYF

J: TRBJ1-6
size: -
D: -
V: TRBV4-1
DNA: TGCGCCAGCAGCCAAGATGCTGGTATTAGCTATAATTCACCCCTCCACTTT
CDR3: CASSQDAGISYNSPLHF

J: TRBJ2-5
size: -
D: -
V: TRBV29-1
DNA: TGCAGCGTTGAATCCTATGATGGGGGGACAATAGAGACCCAGTACTTC
CDR3: CSVESYDGGTIETQYF

J: TRBJ1-2
size: -
D: TRBD1
V: TRBV27
DNA: TGTGCCAGCGGCCAGGGGGCCGATACGGCCTATGGCTACACCTTC
CDR3: CASGQGADTAYGYTF

J: TRBJ2-3
size: -
D: TRBD1
V: TRBV7-2
DNA: TGTGCCAGCAGCTCGACAGGGGGTAACACAGATACGCAGTATTTT
CDR3: CASSSTGGNTDTQYF

J: TRBJ1-5
size: -
D: -
V: TRBV27
DNA: TGTGCCAGCAGTTTTGCAGGGGCCCATCAGCCCCAGCATTTT
CDR3: CASSFAGAHQPQHF

J: TRBJ2-2
size: -
D: -
V: TRBV2
DNA: TGTGCCAGCAGTGAAACCCATAACACCGGGGAGCTGTTTTTT
CDR3: CASSETHNTGELFF

J: TRBJ1-2
size: -
D: -
V: TRBV6-6
DNA: TGTGCCAGCAGAGAGGGGGGGGTAGGCTACACCTTC
CDR3: CASREGGVGYTF

J: TRBJ2-3
size: -
D: TRBD1
V: TRBV7-9
DNA: TGTGCCAGCAGCGTAGTGGGACAGCTTCTCCTCACAGATACGCAGTATTTT
CDR3: CASSVVGQLLLTDTQYF

J: TRBJ2-1
size: -
D: -
V: TRBV27
DNA: TGTGCCAGCAGTCCTTCGTCCGGAGAACTCTACAATGAGCAGTTCTTC
CDR3: CASSPSSGELYNEQFF

J: TRBJ2-4
size: once
D: -
V: TRBV14
DNA: TGTGCCAGCAGGCTCTCCTCCACAGGGAAAAACATTCAGTACTTC
CDR3: CASRLSSTGKNIQYF

J: TRBJ2-1
size: once
D: -
V: TRBV6-5
DNA: TGTGCCAGCAGTGCCGGGCCTTACAATGAGCAGTTCTTC
CDR3: CASSAGPYNEQFF

J: TRBJ2-5
size: -
D: -
V: TRBV19
DNA: TGTGCCAGTAGTATGGGTGAGACCCAGTACTTC
CDR3: CASSMGETQYF

J: TRBJ2-3
size: -
D: -
V: TRBV7-9
DNA: TGTGCCAGCAGCTTAGAGACAGGAGCAGATACGCAGTATTTT
CDR3: CASSLETGADTQYF

J: TRBJ1-4
size: -
D: -
V: TRBV30
DNA: TGTGCCTGGAACGTAGATCCTAATGAAAAACTGTTTTTT
CDR3: CAWNVDPNEKLFF

J: TRBJ2-7
size: -
D: TRBD1
V: TRBV5-1
DNA: TGCGCCAGCAGCCCAGCCCGGGACAGGGGGCTTTACGAGCAGTACTTC
CDR3: CASSPARDRGLYEQYF

J: TRBJ2-3
size: once
D: -
V: TRBV7-6
DNA: TGTGCCAGCAGCTTCACAGGGTTAGATACGCAGTATTTT
CDR3: CASSFTGLDTQYF

J: TRBJ2-5
size: -
D: -
V: TRBV6-1
DNA: TGTGCCAGCAGTGGGGTGGGGGAAGGAACTGAAGAGACCCAGTACTTC
CDR3: CASSGVGEGTEETQYF

J: TRBJ1-4
size: -
D: TRBD1
V: TRBV13
DNA: TGTGCCAGCAGCTCCGGACAGGGTGGCATTCCTAATGAAAAACTGTTTTTT
CDR3: CASSSGQGGIPNEKLFF

J: TRBJ2-7
size: -
D: -
V: TRBV27
DNA: TGTGCCAGCAGTTACGAGGGGATCAGGGAGCAGTACTTC
CDR3: CASSYEGIREQYF

J: TRBJ1-6
size: -
D: -
V: TRBV6-1
DNA: TGTGCCACGTATGAAGTCGGGGGTGGGCTTTCACCCCTCCACTTT
CDR3: CATYEVGGGLSPLHF

J: TRBJ2-1
size: -
D: TRBD2
V: TRBV11-2
DNA: TGTGCCAGCAGCCTAGGACCGGAGACTAGCGGGATGTACAATGAGCAGTTCTTC
CDR3: CASSLGPETSGMYNEQFF